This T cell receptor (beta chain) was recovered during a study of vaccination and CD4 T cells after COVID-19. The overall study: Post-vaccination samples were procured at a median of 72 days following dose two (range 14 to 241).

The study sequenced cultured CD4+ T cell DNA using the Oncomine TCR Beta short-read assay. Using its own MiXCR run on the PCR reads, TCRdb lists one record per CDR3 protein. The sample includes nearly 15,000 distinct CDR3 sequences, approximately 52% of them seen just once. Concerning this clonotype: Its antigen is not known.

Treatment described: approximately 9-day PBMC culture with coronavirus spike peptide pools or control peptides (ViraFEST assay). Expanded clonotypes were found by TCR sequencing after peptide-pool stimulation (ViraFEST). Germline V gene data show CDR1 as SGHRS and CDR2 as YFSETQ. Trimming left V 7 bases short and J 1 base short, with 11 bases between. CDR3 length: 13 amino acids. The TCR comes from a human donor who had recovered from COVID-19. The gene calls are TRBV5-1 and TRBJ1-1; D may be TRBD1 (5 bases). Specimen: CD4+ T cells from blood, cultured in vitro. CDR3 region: CASQDSWNTEAFF. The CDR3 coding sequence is TGCGCCAGCCAAGACAGTTGGAACACTGAAGCTTTCTTT.